This TCR beta chain was sequenced for a study of T cell responses to AZD1222 COVID-19 vaccine (dated by TCRdb to about 2021). As for the study more broadly: A total of 230 to 250 trial participants underwent TCR sequencing, of whom roughly 210 received two doses of AZD1222 and about 25 received two doses of the MenACWY control vaccine. Enrollment into the trials was organized by age into subgroups of 18-55, 56-69 and 70-plus years, and those subgroups contained roughly 140, 27 and 60 TCR-sequenced participants, respectively. Overall study outcomes, separate from this receptor: No day 14 peak-response samples were available, so repertoires were characterized only after the peak T cell response. Most participants were white British and females outnumbered males, and the authors suggested that clonal diversity may have been underestimated. The vaccine-associated CD4 TCRs covered the entire spike protein, and the dominant responses fell in regions 160-218 and 743-854. Spike-specific TCR breadth and depth rose significantly after two AZD1222 doses compared with day 0 and with MenACWY recipients. The 56-69-year group was small, and its depth increase did not reach significance, likely because of low power. Reportedly, almost half of the unique spike-specific TCRs recognized epitopes lying outside the regions that are mutated in the B.1.351 and B.1.1.7 variants. Only five or six AZD1222 recipients were SARS-CoV-2 seropositive at baseline, limiting conclusions about previously exposed vaccinees.

What the time point label conveys for this sample: about 28 days (+/-7) after the second vaccine dose. Because spike-specific TCR depth and breadth did not differ between the two schedules, AZD1222 recipients who got a second dose at roughly 4 weeks were pooled with those who got a second dose at roughly 12 weeks. Vaccinee samples were obtained from the UK trials COV001 and COV002, which included a single-blind randomized controlled phase 2/3 trial of AZD1222 (ChAdOx1 nCoV-19) in healthy adults. For TCRbeta chain sequencing, PBMC samples were collected from trial participants at day 0 and at day 28 after the second dose. Spanning cysteine to phenylalanine, the CDR3 consists of 14 amino acids. The retained sequence is limited to the CDR3, 42 bases, with the frame set at the first base. The V and J ends are trimmed by 0 bases and 4 bases, leaving 9 bases between them. CDR1 and CDR2 are drawn from the germline V gene: SGDLS, YYNGEE.

Notes on this clone: Its antigen remains undetermined. Base qualities are missing; no much larger clone stands one base away.

The CDR3 regions of human TCRbeta chains were analyzed by immunosequencing. The authors' pipeline ran thus. Repertoire TCRs were matched against a reference library of SARS-CoV-2-specific TCRs generated with the MIRA antigen-specificity platform. Breadth meant the fraction of unique TCRs that were SARS-CoV-2-associated, whereas depth meant the fraction of total T cells that were SARS-CoV-2-associated. Using the MIRA data, each spike-specific TCR was assigned both to the spike region to which the TCR was reactive and to a CD4 or CD8 class. Log10-transformed breadth and depth values were compared by one-way ANOVA with Sidak's multiple comparisons tests. What TCRdb holds here is the immuneACCESS table cut down to in-frame rearrangements. Part of the clones is not present; checked against another copy, under half of the missing clones reflect an unresolved V gene, and the others are unexplained. V and J calls and clone size are those listed in that table; D and trimming were worked out from the DNA. The sample table lists approximately 140,000 clones, 90% to 95% of them with a count of one. The ten largest make up 4% of the sample.

The V gene is TRBV9 and the J gene is TRBJ2-3; the D segment cannot be called with confidence. The clonotype comes from an adult who received the AZD1222 COVID-19 vaccine. Sequences were derived from peripheral blood, sampled 28 days after the second AZD1222 dose. The CDR3 amino acid sequence is: CASSVGRASDTQYF. The DNA sequence is as follows: TGTGCCAGCAGCGTAGGACGGGCGTCAGATACGCAGTATTTT.